These 21 T cell receptor beta chains share one sample of origin, sequenced in a study of blood T cell repertoires in COVID-19. Libraries were prepared by immunoSEQ multiplex PCR; TCRdb keeps only in-frame clonotypes and omits some of them. The table lists 130,000 or so clones, 75% to 90% of them singletons. Sequences were obtained from peripheral blood. These receptors were obtained from a man between 65 and 80 years old with active or convalescent COVID-19.

V is TRBV6-5 and J is TRBJ2-3; perhaps TRBD2 as D (6 bases). The germline CDR1 and CDR2 sequences are MNHEY and SVGAGI. The CDR3 is 13 residues long. Between the trimmed V and J ends, which lost 6 bases and 4 bases, there was a span of 11 bases. The CDR3 loop is CASRGGWADTQYF. CDR3 nucleotides: TGTGCCAGCAGGGGGGGATGGGCAGATACGCAGTATTTT.

The chain has TRBV15 and TRBJ2-7; 8 bases align to TRBD1. This CDR3 spans 15 amino acids. After removal of 5 bases from V and 0 bases from J, the junction contained 6 bases not matched to a gene. CDR1 LNHNV and CDR2 YYDKDF come from the germline V gene (reference sequence). CDR3 in amino acids: CATSEGTGSSYEQYF. Here the CDR3 DNA reads TGTGCCACCAGCGAAGGGACAGGAAGCTCCTACGAGCAGTACTTC.

The chain uses TRBV19 and TRBJ1-1; 8 nucleotides agree with TRBD1. The J segment lost 3 bases and the V segment lost 5 bases, leaving 8 bases of the junction unmatched. CDR1 LNHDA and CDR2 SQIVND come from the germline V gene (reference sequence). The CDR3 has 15 amino acids. In DNA form, the CDR3 reads TGTGCCAGTAGTGCAGGGGGCAAAACCCACACTGAAGCTTTCTTT. Protein sequence: CASSAGGKTHTEAFF.

V usage is TRBV19 and J usage is TRBJ1-3, with 11 positions matching TRBD1. Germline V gene data show CDR1 as LNHDA and CDR2 as SQIVND (reference sequence). J lost 8 bases, V lost 5 bases, and 8 bases had no gene match. This CDR3 region has 15 residues. CDR3 region: CASSPRTGGRDTIYF. In DNA form, the CDR3 reads TGTGCCAGTAGTCCCCGGACAGGGGGCAGAGACACCATATATTTT.

The table lists this clone with a count of one. The chain is built from TRBV19 and TRBJ1-1; no clear D gene. The germline gives CDR1 LNHDA, CDR2 SQIVND (reference sequence). The CDR3 loop spans 11 amino acids. Trimming shortened V by 7 bases and J by 5 bases, and 8 bases separated the two germline ends. CDR3 in amino acids: CASKLRTEAFF. The CDR3 DNA sequence: TGTGCCAGTAAACTAAGAACTGAAGCTTTCTTT.

The chain employs TRBV20-1 and TRBJ2-5; D not certain. The V gene lost 4 bases and the J gene lost 4 bases, with 7 bases spanning the gap. This CDR3 region has 11 residues. CDR1 DFQATT and CDR2 SNEGSKA come from the germline V gene (reference sequence). CDR3 nucleotides: TGCAGTGCTATTGACCGAGAGACCCAGTACTTC. Protein product: CSAIDRETQYF.

DNA for the CDR3: TGTGCCATCAGTGAGCGGACAGGGTTCCACGAGCAGTACTTC. Its translation is CAISERTGFHEQYF. This rearrangement joins TRBV10-3 to TRBJ2-7, with TRBD1 identical over 8 bases. The junction had 5 bases not matched to a gene; V was cut back by 2 bases and J by 5 bases. The CDR3 extends over 14 amino acids. Germline CDR1 reads ENHRY; CDR2 reads SYGVKD.

The rearrangement joins TRBV29-1 to TRBJ2-1, with 9 positions matching TRBD2. The germline gives CDR1 SQVTM, CDR2 ANQGSEA. The trim removed 7 bases at V and 5 bases at J, leaving 9 bases unmatched. This CDR3 region has 14 residues. The CDR3 protein is CSAEGTSKHNEQFF. CDR3 in DNA: TGCAGCGCAGAGGGGACTAGCAAGCACAATGAGCAGTTCTTC.

The chain combines TRBV7-9 with TRBJ2-7; a weak D match, TRBD2 (7 bases). Germline assignment: CDR1 SEHNR and CDR2 FQNEAQ (reference sequence). Trimming removed 5 bases at V and 2 bases at J, with 10 bases between. CDR3 length: 13 amino acids. CDR3 region: CASSRGGTYEQYF. CDR3 bases: TGTGCCAGCAGCAGGGGGGGCACCTACGAGCAGTACTTC.

The V call is TRBV18, the J call TRBJ2-1; D is ambiguous. The V gene lost 2 bases and the J gene lost 0 bases, with 8 bases spanning the gap. CDR1 is KGHSH, CDR2 LQKENI, per germline. This CDR3 has 15 amino acids. CDR3 coding DNA: TGTGCCAGCTCACCAGACCGGAGCTCCTACAATGAGCAGTTCTTC. It yields the protein CASSPDRSSYNEQFF.

The chain couples TRBV19 to TRBJ1-2; a weak D match, TRBD1 (5 bases). Trimming removed 9 bases at V and 3 bases at J, with 11 bases between. The CDR3 has 12 amino acids. The V gene's germline CDR1 is LNHDA and CDR2 SQIVND (reference sequence). The CDR3 spells CASRVFDYGYTF. Written as DNA, the CDR3 is TGTGCCAGCAGGGTGTTCGACTATGGCTACACCTTC.

This chain connects TRBV18 to TRBJ2-1; 7 nucleotides agree with TRBD2. After removal of 5 bases from V and 3 bases from J, the junction contained 7 bases not matched to a gene. This CDR3 region has 15 residues. Germline V gives CDR1 KGHSH, CDR2 LQKENI. CDR3 sequence (DNA): TGTGCCAGCTCAGGCGGGAGAGATCTCTACAATGAGCAGTTCTTC. Its protein product is CASSGGRDLYNEQFF. The full variable domain, its missing parts supplied by reference TRBV18 and TRBJ2-1, is NAGVMQNPRHLVRRRGQEARLRCSPMKGHSHVYWYRQLPEEGLKFMVYLQKENIIDESGMPKERFSAEFPKEGPSILRIQQVVRGDSAAYFCASSGGRDLYNEQFFGPGTRLTVL.

The chain joins TRBV7-8 to TRBJ2-7, with D perhaps TRBD2 (6 bases). The V end was cut by 5 bases, the J end by 3 bases, with 17 bases between. Germline values: CDR1 SGHVS, CDR2 FQNEAQ. This CDR3 has 15 amino acids. This chain's CDR3 is CASSAKTRGGYEQYF. In DNA form, the CDR3 reads TGTGCCAGCAGCGCCAAGACTAGGGGAGGCTACGAGCAGTACTTC. Full variable domain (rest looked up from reference TRBV7-8 and TRBJ2-7): GAGVSQSPRYKVAKRGQDVALRCDPISGHVSLFWYQQALGQGPEFLTYFQNEAQLDKSGLPSDRFFAERPEGSVSTLKIQRTQQEDSAVYLCASSAKTRGGYEQYFGPGTRLTVT.

This clone has more than one count but fewer than ten. This chain links TRBV15 with TRBJ1-5; D is possibly TRBD1 (5 bases). There are 15 residues in the CDR3. Germline CDR1 LNHNV, CDR2 YYDKDF (reference sequence). V was cut by 1 base and J by 4 bases, with 11 bases left in between. In nucleotides, the CDR3 is TGTGCCACCAGCAGAGTAGACAGAATTAATCAGCCCCAGCATTTT. Residues: CATSRVDRINQPQHF. Supplemented by reference TRBV15 and TRBJ1-5, the full variable domain reads DAMVIQNPRYQVTQFGKPVTLSCSQTLNHNVMYWYQQKSSQAPKLLFHYYDKDFNNEADTPDNFQSRRPNTSFCFLDIRSPGLGDTAMYLCATSRVDRINQPQHFGDGTRLSIL.

The chain combines TRBV7-2 with TRBJ2-7, with 10 positions matching TRBD1. CDR3 size: 15 residues. CDR1 and CDR2 (germline): SGHTA, FQGNSA. J was trimmed by 9 bases and V by 1 base; bases with no gene match: 9. The DNA of the CDR3 is TGTGCCAGCAGCTTAGGACAGGGGGCCGCGAATCGGCAGTACTTC. Translation: CASSLGQGAANRQYF.

The chain couples TRBV18 to TRBJ1-5; tentative D call: TRBD1 (5 bases). Germline assignment: CDR1 KGHSH and CDR2 LQKENI. Trimming removed 0 bases at V and 5 bases at J, with 14 bases between. The CDR3 has 16 amino acids. The CDR3 DNA sequence: TGTGCCAGCTCACCACCGACCCTTGGCAGGGATCAGCCCCAGCATTTT. Translating it yields CASSPPTLGRDQPQHF.

V usage is TRBV6-5 and J usage is TRBJ2-1; TRBD2 is a possible D gene (6 bases). Germline-derived CDR1 and CDR2 are MNHEY and SVGAGI. The CDR3 length is 14 residues. Trimming left V 2 bases short and J 6 bases short, with 11 bases between. The CDR3 DNA follows: TGTGCCAGCAGTTACCGACTAGGACCCAATGAGCAGTTCTTC. The encoded protein is CASSYRLGPNEQFF.

The chain links TRBV7-3 to TRBJ2-6; possibly TRBD1 for D (5 bases). V dropped 2 bases and J dropped 4 bases, with 6 bases sitting between them. The CDR3 loop spans 14 amino acids. CDR1 SGHTA and CDR2 FQGTGA come from the germline V gene. The CDR3 spells CASSLGAGANVLTF. Here the CDR3 DNA reads TGTGCCAGCAGCTTAGGGGCCGGGGCCAACGTCCTGACTTTC.

This chain uses TRBV2 with TRBJ2-7, with TRBD2 matching over 9 bases. Germline CDR1 SNHLY, CDR2 FYNNEI. CDR3 length: 15 residues. Trimming took 3 bases from V and 4 from J; bases not matched to a gene: 7. The CDR3 DNA reads TGTGCCAGCAGTGACATATCTAGCGGGGAGTACGAGCAGTACTTC. Translation: CASSDISSGEYEQYF.

The chain is built from TRBV3-1 (or the pseudogene TRBV3-2) and TRBJ2-7; D not resolved. Per the germline V gene, CDR1 is LGHDT and CDR2 is YNNKEL (reference sequence). Trimming took off 1 base at V and 7 bases at J, with 5 bases between the two ends. The CDR3 extends over 11 amino acids. The CDR3 DNA reads TGTGCCAGCAGCCAAGCTCGGGAGCAGTACTTC. This translates into CASSQAREQYF.

The J gene is TRBJ2-7, the V gene TRBV27, with a tentative D call TRBD2 (6 bases). The germline V gene encodes CDR1 MNHEY and CDR2 SMNVEV (reference sequence). Trimming took off 1 base at V and 3 bases at J, with 19 bases between the two ends. The CDR3 is 17 amino acids. The CDR3 region has the DNA TGTGCCAGCAGTTTATACCCTCCGACTAGTGGAGACTACGAGCAGTACTTC. Protein product: CASSLYPPTSGDYEQYF.